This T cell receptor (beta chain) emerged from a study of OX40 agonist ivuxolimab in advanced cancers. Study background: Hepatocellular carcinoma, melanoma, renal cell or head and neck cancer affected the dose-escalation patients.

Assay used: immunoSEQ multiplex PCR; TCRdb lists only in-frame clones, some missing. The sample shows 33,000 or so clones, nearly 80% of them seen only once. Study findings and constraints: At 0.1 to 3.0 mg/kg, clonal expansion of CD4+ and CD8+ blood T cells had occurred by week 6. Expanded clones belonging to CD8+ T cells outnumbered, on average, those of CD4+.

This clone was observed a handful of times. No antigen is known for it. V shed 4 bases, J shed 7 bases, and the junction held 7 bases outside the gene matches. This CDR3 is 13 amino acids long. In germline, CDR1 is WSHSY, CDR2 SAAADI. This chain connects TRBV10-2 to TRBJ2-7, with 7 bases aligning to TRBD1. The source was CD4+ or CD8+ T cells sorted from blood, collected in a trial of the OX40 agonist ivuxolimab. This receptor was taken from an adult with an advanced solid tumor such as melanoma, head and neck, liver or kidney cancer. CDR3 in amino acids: CASSGDRHLEQYF. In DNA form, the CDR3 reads TGCGCCAGCAGTGGGGACAGACATCTAGAGCAGTACTTC.